A selection of T cell receptor beta chains follows, all from one sample in a study of blood T cell repertoires in COVID-19. Method: immunoSEQ multiplex PCR; TCRdb's copy keeps in-frame clones and lacks some. The repertoire holds 100,000 or so clones, with 85% as singletons. The sequencing input was peripheral blood. These receptors originate from a human donor in a cohort sampled during active COVID-19. CDR3s include the opening cysteine and the closing phenylalanine or tryptophan. A D gene is named only where the DNA matches it firmly. The size of a clone is reported for some rows only, either as once, few or many, or as a class for expanded clones.

TRBV5-4	few	-	TRBJ2-7	14	TGTGCCAGCAGCTTGAACCCCGGAGCCTACGAGCAGTACTTC	CASSLNPGAYEQYF
TRBV7-2	-	-	TRBJ1-1	13	TGTGCCAGCGTCAAGCGGGGGGGGACTGAAGCTTTCTTT	CASVKRGGTEAFF
TRBV6-6	-	-	TRBJ2-3	15	TGTGCCAGCAGTTCTCCCGCTCCCACCGCGGAGCGCAGTATTTTT	CASSSPAPTAERSIF
TRBV9	-	-	TRBJ2-1	12	TGTGCCAGCAGCGTAGGGAGAAACGAGCAGTTCTTC	CASSVGRNEQFF
TRBV4-2	-	-	TRBJ2-1	16	TGTGCCAGCAGCCCCGGGGGTGAGGGGAGATACAATGAGCAGTTCTTC	CASSPGGEGRYNEQFF
TRBV3-1/TRBV3-2	-	TRBD2	TRBJ2-2	16	TGTGCCAGCAGCCAGGCGGGGGGGCGCGACACCGGGGAGCTGTTTTTT	CASSQAGGRDTGELFF
TRBV5-1	-	-	TRBJ1-1	14	TGCGCCAGCAGCTTTTCCGAGGGCTACACTGAAGCTTTCTTT	CASSFSEGYTEAFF
TRBV19	once	-	TRBJ1-1	16	TGTGCCAGTAGTATATTGGGCGGCAGGGCAAACACTGAAGCTTTCTTT	CASSILGGRANTEAFF
TRBV11-2	-	-	TRBJ1-1	17	TGTGCCAGCAGCTTAGTCTCCCCGTCGGTCATGAACACTGAAGCTTTCTTT	CASSLVSPSVMNTEAFF
TRBV7-2	-	-	TRBJ2-7	15	TGTGCCAGCAGCTTAGTATTACTATCCGGGGACGAGCAGTACTTC	CASSLVLLSGDEQYF
TRBV29-1	-	-	TRBJ2-1	14	TGCAGCGTTGCTAAGCAGGCATCCTACAATGAGCAGTTCTTC	CSVAKQASYNEQFF
TRBV11-2	-	TRBD2	TRBJ2-3	16	TGTGCCAGCAGCTTAGGCGGGACTAGCGGATCAGTGGCGCAGTATTTT	CASSLGGTSGSVAQYF
TRBV2	-	TRBD1	TRBJ2-6	17	TGTGCCAGCAGTGACAGGGGGCCAAGCTCTGGGGCCAACGTCCTGACTTTC	CASSDRGPSSGANVLTF
TRBV9	-	-	TRBJ2-1	14	TGTGCCAGCAGCGTAGTCCAGGGTACCCATGAGCAGTTCTTC	CASSVVQGTHEQFF
TRBV7-9	-	TRBD2	TRBJ2-5	15	TGTGCCAGCAGCATAGCGGGGGCTCGGCAAGAGACCCAGTACTTC	CASSIAGARQETQYF
TRBV6-2/TRBV6-3	-	-	TRBJ1-1	16	TGTGCCAGCAGTTACCTCCACGGGGTGGCGAACGCTGAAGCTTTCTTT	CASSYLHGVANAEAFF
TRBV30	-	TRBD2	TRBJ2-1	19	TGTGCCTGGAGTGTATTATGGACTAGCGGGAGGGCCCTGGGGAATGAGCAGTTCTTC	CAWSVLWTSGRALGNEQFF